Listed below are T cell receptor beta chains from one sample, sequenced in a study of blood T cells in healthy people across ages. TCRdb recomputed calls from the 5' RACE reads with MiXCR, one row per CDR3 protein. The table includes about 650,000 distinct CDR3 sequences, 32% detected once. The sample taken for sequencing was blood. Source of these receptors: a woman aged 80 or over in good health. Both conserved end residues are part of each CDR3. A D gene is named only where the DNA matches it firmly. Size is stated for part of the rows, as once, few or many counts, or as a class when the clone is expanded.

clone_size | j_call | d_call | v_call | cdr3_nt | cdr3_aa
few | TRBJ2-5 | TRBD2 | TRBV5-6 | TGTGCCAGCAGCAGACTAGCGGGAAAAGAGACCCAGTACTTC | CASSRLAGKETQYF
. | TRBJ2-1 | . | TRBV30 | TGTGCCTGGGGAGGGGGGTCGAGCTCCTACAATGAGCAGTTCTTC | CAWGGGSSSYNEQFF
. | TRBJ1-1 | . | TRBV6-5 | TGTGCCAGCAGTTACTCTTTTTCCCGGGAAGCTTTCTTT | CASSYSFSREAFF
. | TRBJ2-5 | TRBD2 | TRBV9 | TGTGCCAGCGGCGCAGGGACGAGCGGGGGGCATGAGACCCAGTACTTC | CASGAGTSGGHETQYF
. | TRBJ1-1 | . | TRBV29-1 | TGCAGCGGGGGGGGGATCTACACTGAAGCTTTCTTT | CSGGGIYTEAFF
many | TRBJ1-4 | . | TRBV11-2 | TGTGCCAGCAGCCGCGGTAACAGGGCAACTAATGAAAAACTGTTTTTT | CASSRGNRATNEKLFF
few | TRBJ1-1 | . | TRBV20-1 | TGCAGGCCTATCGGGGGTTCCACTGAAGCTTTCTTT | CRPIGGSTEAFF
. | TRBJ1-5 | . | TRBV20-1 | TGCAGTGCTAGAGGCCGGGGGGAGGCGTGTCGGCCCCAGCATTTT | CSARGRGEACRPQHF
many | TRBJ2-7 | TRBD2 | TRBV28 | TGTGCCAGCAGCTTAGCTGGGACTAGCGGCTACGAGCAGTACTTC | CASSLAGTSGYEQYF
few | TRBJ1-1 | . | TRBV9 | TGTGCCAGCAGCGTAGGTCGGGGAAACACTGAAGCTTTCTTT | CASSVGRGNTEAFF
few | TRBJ2-1 | . | TRBV12-3/TRBV12-4 | TGTGCCAGCAGTTACCGGACAAGCAATGAGCAGTTCTTC | CASSYRTSNEQFF
. | TRBJ1-1 | TRBD1 | TRBV11-2 | TGTGCTAGCAGCTTAGATCGAGGGGGCGCAGCCACTGAAGCTTTCTTT | CASSLDRGGAATEAFF
once | TRBJ2-3 | TRBD1 | TRBV12-3/TRBV12-4 | TGTGCCAGCAGTTCAGGACAGGGGTCAGATGCGCAGTATTTT | CASSSGQGSDAQYF
many | TRBJ2-2 | TRBD2 | TRBV5-1 | TGCGCCAGCAGCTCTCCGGGACTAGCGGGGGGGAACACCGGGGAGCTGTTTTTT | CASSSPGLAGGNTGELFF
. | TRBJ2-3 | . | TRBV11-2 | TGTGCCAGCAGCTTACGTGGGGTCACAGATACGCAGTATTTT | CASSLRGVTDTQYF
few | TRBJ1-2 | . | TRBV28 | TGTGCCAGCAGGTCACCAGGGAACCCCTATGGCTACACCTTC | CASRSPGNPYGYTF
many | TRBJ1-2 | . | TRBV6-2/TRBV6-3 | TGTGCCAGCAGTCGACAGGCAAATAAGAACTATGGCTACACCTTC | CASSRQANKNYGYTF
few | TRBJ2-2 | . | TRBV9 | TGTGCCAGCAGCGTAGCGGTAGTCCGTGGGGAGCTGTTTTTT | CASSVAVVRGELFF
many | TRBJ2-1 | TRBD2 | TRBV20-1 | TGCAGTGCTAGAGCAAGCGGGGGGGCGGGGGAGCAGTTCTTC | CSARASGGAGEQFF
few | TRBJ2-5 | TRBD2 | TRBV28 | TGTGCCAGCAGCCAGCCGCGGGGGAGAGAGACCCAGTACTTC | CASSQPRGRETQYF
few | TRBJ1-5 | TRBD1 | TRBV20-1 | TGCAGTGCTAGAGAAGATCCTGCAAAAGGGGGCGTCGATCAGCCCCAGCATTTT | CSAREDPAKGGVDQPQHF
many | TRBJ2-5 | TRBD1 | TRBV28 | TGTGCCAGCAGTGGGGCGGGACAGGGGTTCCGTGGGTACCAAGAGACCCAGTACTTC | CASSGAGQGFRGYQETQYF
. | TRBJ2-3 | TRBD1 | TRBV3-1 | TGTGCCGGCAGCCAAGCCTTACCGGGACAGGGCACAGATACGCAGTATTTT | CAGSQALPGQGTDTQYF
. | TRBJ2-3 | . | TRBV6-5 | TGTGCCAGCAGTTACTCCCACGAGGGGGGGGCCCGGGATACGCAGTATTTT | CASSYSHEGGARDTQYF
many | TRBJ2-3 | . | TRBV9 | TGTGCCAGCAGCGTAGGTAGCACAGATACGCAGTATTTT | CASSVGSTDTQYF
. | TRBJ2-3 | TRBD2 | TRBV7-2 | TGTGCCAGCAGCTTAATCGGGACTAGCGGGGCAAGCTACACAGATACGCAGTATTTT | CASSLIGTSGASYTDTQYF
. | TRBJ1-4 | TRBD1 | TRBV3-1 | TGTGCCAGCAGCCTGGGGACAGGCGGGGGTGAAAAACTGTTTTTT | CASSLGTGGGEKLFF
many | TRBJ2-5 | . | TRBV9 | TGTGCCAGCAGCGTAGCCGCCGGGGGCCGTCAAGAGACCCAGTACTTC | CASSVAAGGRQETQYF
many | TRBJ2-1 | TRBD1 | TRBV3-1 | TGTGCCAGCAGCCATACCGGGACAGGCAATGAGCAGTTCTTC | CASSHTGTGNEQFF
many | TRBJ2-1 | TRBD1 | TRBV20-1 | TGCAGTGGGGACAGGGGGGCGGATGAGCAGTTCTTC | CSGDRGADEQFF
. | TRBJ2-7 | TRBD1 | TRBV10-2 | TGCGCCAGCAGTGCCACCGGGACAGATTTCTCCTACAATGAGCAGTACTTC | CASSATGTDFSYNEQYF